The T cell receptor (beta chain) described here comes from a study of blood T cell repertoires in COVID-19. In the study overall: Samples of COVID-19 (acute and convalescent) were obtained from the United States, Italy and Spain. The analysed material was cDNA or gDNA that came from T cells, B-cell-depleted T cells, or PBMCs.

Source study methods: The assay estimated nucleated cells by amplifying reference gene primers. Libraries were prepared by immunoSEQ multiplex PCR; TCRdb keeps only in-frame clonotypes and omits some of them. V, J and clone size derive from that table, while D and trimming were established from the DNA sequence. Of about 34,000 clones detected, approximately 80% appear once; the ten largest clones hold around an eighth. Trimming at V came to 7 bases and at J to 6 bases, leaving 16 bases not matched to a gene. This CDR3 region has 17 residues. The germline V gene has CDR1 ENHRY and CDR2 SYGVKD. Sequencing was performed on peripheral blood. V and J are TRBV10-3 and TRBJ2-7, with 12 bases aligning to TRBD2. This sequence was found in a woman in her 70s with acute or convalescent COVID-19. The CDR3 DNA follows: TGTGCCATCATTTCCGGACTAGCGGGGCCCTTTTTGGGCGAGCAGTACTTC. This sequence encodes CAIISGLAGPFLGEQYF.